The TCR beta chain described here comes from a study of CD8 T cells in Susac syndrome (dated by TCRdb to between 2018 and 2021). Turning to the overall study: Repertoire sequencing was used to test whether CD8+ T cell activation and differentiation in Susac syndrome was antigen driven. The clonality of the CD8+ T cell repertoire was compared across about a dozen healthy donors, roughly 14 Susac syndrome patients and roughly 15 multiple sclerosis patients. The paper as a whole reports these results and caveats: The number of individuals in the TCR sequencing and HLA analysis was recognized as being relatively small.

RNA was extracted using the RNeasy kit, and about 0.5 to 1 ug of the RNA was reverse transcribed with random hexamers. TCR beta CDR3 regions were amplified with the immunoSEQ multiplex PCR assay covering 54 Vbeta and 13 Jbeta segments. Bias from PCR amplification was corrected by using a synthetic template baseline for primer optimization and for computational correction. The published analysis was carried out like this. Reads were annotated to V, D and J genes according to IMGT and were analyzed with immunoSEQ Analyzer, with only productive sequences retained. To calculate clonality, Shannon entropy was normalized by log2 of the number of productive unique sequences and then subtracted from one. For each patient and control, public and private clones were evaluated among the 100 most prevalent clones. Clones were defined as Susac-specific if absent from the healthy and MS cohorts, from more than 900 published viral clones and from other ImmuneACCESS disease sequences. TCRdb trimmed the raw reads at Q25, called clones with MiXCR and kept productive beta chains. A single entry per CDR3 protein holds the most common genes and DNA from its merged rows. None of the V and J calls come from the authors' own analysis; TCRdb made them. The sample table records about 280,000 distinct CDR3 sequences; 70% to 90% of these occur just once. The top ten clonotypes cover approximately 0.11% of the sample.

Of note for this clonotype: The target of this receptor is not known. No clone much larger than this one lies a single base away; base qualities are absent.

High-throughput TCR beta sequencing profiled peripheral blood CD8+ and CD4+ T cells from healthy donors, Susac syndrome patients and multiple sclerosis patients. Treatment-naive patients with stable or active relapsing-remitting disease fulfilling revised McDonald criteria were used as multiple sclerosis controls. Bulk CD8+ and CD4+ T cells were purified by magnetic negative isolation, while CD8+ TEMRA cells were enriched using FACS. Blood was collected in EDTA tubes and processed within 24 hours, with PBMCs isolated through density gradient centrifugation. PBMCs intended for TCR sequencing were cryopreserved in liquid nitrogen and thawed later in a water bath at 37 degrees C. A purity of at least 90% was achieved for sorted or isolated CD4+, CD8+ and CD8+ TEMRA cells. The germline V gene encodes CDR1 MGHRA and CDR2 YSYEKL. Clipping removes 3 bases from V and 8 bases from J, with 8 as the unmatched junction base count. CDR3 length: 14 amino acids, cysteine to phenylalanine. The retained sequence is limited to the CDR3, 42 bases, with the frame set at the first base.

The chain couples TRBV4-1 to TRBJ2-3; the junction holds 7 bases that match TRBD2. This receptor was taken from a human donor with multiple sclerosis. The material sequenced was CD8+ T cells from PBMCs. The CDR3 reads as follows: CASSQGGPWSTQYF. The DNA sequence reads TGCGCCAGCAGCCAGGGAGGGCCCTGGTCTACGCAGTATTTT.